The clone carrying this TCR beta chain was seen ten or more times. This sample was included in a study of T-cell reconstitution after alpha-beta-depleted transplantation in children. This CDR3 region has 16 residues. Germline CDR1 is SGHTA and CDR2 is FQGNSA. Trimming took 2 bases from V and 4 from J; bases not matched to a gene: 3. Library preparation (for TCRbeta) was performed with unique molecular identifiers. One entry per CDR3 protein results from TCRdb running MiXCR on the PCR reads. The profile shows a few hundred thousand distinct CDR3 sequences, approximately 9% of them singletons. The receptor was derived from a human donor who donated a stem cell graft to a child with acute lymphoblastic leukemia. This chain uses TRBV7-2 with TRBJ2-1; 12 bases map to TRBD2. The sequenced sample was PBMCs from the stem cell graft donor, obtained from the stem cell graft. CDR3 DNA: TGTGCCAGCAGCTTACAGACTAGCGGGGGATACAATGAGCAGTTCTTC. Translated: CASSLQTSGGYNEQFF.